The source of this T cell receptor (beta chain) is a study of regulatory T cells in long-lasting Graves disease. Study-level findings and limits: There were preferences for TRBV28, TRBJ1-2 and TRBJ2-5 in persistent disease.

The CDR3 is made up of 14 amino acids. Looked up from germline, CDR1 is SGHRS and CDR2 is YFSETQ. With V trimmed by 0 bases and J by 4 bases, 2 bases remained unmatched. This clonotype was seen many times. Its antigen is unidentified. HTBI primers from iRepertoire and Arm-PCR of CDR3 regions yielded the TCR beta libraries. TCRdb fed the multiplex PCR reads into MiXCR, producing one record per CDR3 protein. Of 450,000 to 600,000 distinct CDR3 sequences listed, around 15% are singletons. The time point: newly diagnosed GD, antithyroid drugs for less than 3 months. RNA extracted from PBMCs served as the sequencing template. This same sample was also part of a study on T cells in Graves' hyperthyroidism and ophthalmopathy.

This sample comprised peripheral blood mononuclear cells (PBMCs), obtained at new diagnosis, from a patient treated with antithyroid drugs. The source of this sequence is a middle-aged man with Graves disease. The V gene is TRBV5-1, the J gene TRBJ2-7, with TRBD1 matching over 9 bases. CDR3 in DNA: TGCGCCAGCAGCTTGGACAGGGGGCTGTACGAGCAGTACTTC. Encoded protein: CASSLDRGLYEQYF.